What follows are 14 T cell receptor beta chains derived from one specimen sequenced in a study of blood T cells in healthy people across ages. Then a second PCR, running roughly 7 to 11 cycles, was carried out with a sample-barcoded 5' primer and a J-beta primer mix. TCRdb ran MiXCR on the 5' RACE reads and lists one entry per CDR3 protein. The repertoire holds about 800,000 distinct CDR3 sequences, with just under 25% as singletons. These records were also assigned to another study, of T cells of mothers and their children.

Source material: blood. The source is a boy younger than 18 in good health.

The rearrangement uses TRBV29-1 and TRBJ1-1; D is unclear. The CDR3 length is 12 residues. Germline V gene lookup returns CDR1 SQVTM and CDR2 ANQGSEA. Deletions cut 6 bases from V and 0 bases from J, with 8 bases between. The CDR3 spells CSVLNMNTEAFF. The CDR3 coding sequence is TGCAGCGTACTCAACATGAACACTGAAGCTTTCTTT.

This chain uses TRBV9 with TRBJ2-7; D is ambiguous. Between the trimmed V and J ends, which lost 2 bases and 2 bases, there was a span of 17 bases. The germline V gene has CDR1 SGDLS and CDR2 YYNGEE. This CDR3 comprises 16 residues. The DNA for the CDR3 is TGTGCCAGCAGCGTCCATGAGCCAGAAAATCCCTACGAGCAGTACTTC. Amino acid sequence: CASSVHEPENPYEQYF.

This clonotype has more than one count but fewer than ten. This chain connects TRBV28 to TRBJ1-6, with a weak D call TRBD1 (5 bases). This CDR3 comprises 15 residues. Germline V gene sequence: CDR1 MDHEN, CDR2 SYDVKM. The germline V and J ends were trimmed by 6 bases and 7 bases, with 16 bases remaining between them. CDR3 amino acids: CASRGGDRRNSPLHF. In nucleotides, the CDR3 is TGTGCCAGCAGGGGAGGGGATCGTCGGAATTCACCCCTCCACTTT.

This chain's CDR3 is CAWSPDTDTQYF. The DNA of the CDR3 is TGTGCCTGGAGTCCAGACACAGATACGCAGTATTTT. The genes are TRBV30 and TRBJ2-3; no reliable D call. From germline, CDR1 is GTSNPN and CDR2 SVGIG (reference sequence). The CDR3 runs 12 residues. V was shortened by 2 bases and J by 2 bases, with 5 bases between the two germline ends.

This clonotype was found once. The J gene is TRBJ2-1, the V gene TRBV3-1, with a possible D match to TRBD2 (6 bases). Germline V gives CDR1 LGHDT, CDR2 YNNKEL (reference sequence). The V end lost 4 bases, the J end lost 8 bases, and 15 bases lay between the germline ends. The CDR3 runs 14 residues. CDR3 sequence reads: CASSLLTPGDEQFF. CDR3 nucleotide sequence: TGTGCCAGCAGCCTCCTTACTCCGGGGGATGAGCAGTTCTTC.

This clonotype was picked up a small number of times. V and J are TRBV29-1 and TRBJ2-7; D is undetermined. The CDR3 contains 11 residues. V lost 4 bases, J lost 7 bases, and 11 bases lay in between. The germline CDR1 and CDR2 sequences are SQVTM and ANQGSEA. In DNA, the CDR3 is TGCAGCGTTGCCCGGATGGAAGAGCAGTACTTC. This translates into CSVARMEEQYF.

The chain is built from TRBV13 and TRBJ2-5, with 7 bases matching TRBD2. The better agreement between TRBJ2-1 and the DNA end casts doubt on the J call. The CDR3 runs 16 residues. CDR1 and CDR2 from the germline V gene are PRHDT and FYEKMQ (reference sequence). CDR3 bases: TGTGCCAGCAGCTTTTATAGCGGGCTACCCAAAAATGAGCAGTTCTTC. Encoded protein: CASSFYSGLPKNEQFF.

The genes are TRBV6-2 or TRBV6-3 and TRBJ1-4; D is possibly TRBD1 (6 bases). The germline V gene has CDR1 MNHEY and CDR2 SVGEGT. This CDR3 is built from 19 residues. The ends were cut back, 0 bases at V and 0 bases at J, with 17 bases in the middle. The CDR3 loop reads CASSYSETDRIPTNEKLFF. In DNA form, the CDR3 reads TGTGCCAGCAGTTACTCTGAGACCGACAGGATTCCAACTAATGAAAAACTGTTTTTT.

This clonotype was seen many times. The chain carries TRBV12-3 or TRBV12-4 and TRBJ1-5; D gene ambiguous. The V end lost 6 bases, the J end lost 1 base, and 4 bases lay between the germline ends. The CDR3 has 12 residues. The CDR3: CASRGSNQPQHF. CDR3 nucleotide sequence: TGTGCCAGCAGGGGGAGCAATCAGCCCCAGCATTTT.

The chain is built from TRBV7-2 and TRBJ2-3, with D unclear. CDR3 length: 13 residues. Trimming removed 2 bases from V and 5 bases from J, with 8 bases in between. The V gene's germline CDR1 is SGHTA and CDR2 FQGNSA. In DNA form, the CDR3 reads TGTGCCAGCAGCTTATCTTCCGAAGATACGCAGTATTTT. Protein product: CASSLSSEDTQYF.

The V call is TRBV14, the J call TRBJ2-7; weak D call: TRBD2 (6 bases). V lost 0 bases, J lost 1 base, and 7 bases lay in between. The CDR3 runs to 14 residues. In germline, CDR1 is SGHDN, CDR2 FVKESK. The CDR3 nucleotides read TGTGCCAGCAGCCAAGACGGGACTTCCTACGAGCAGTACTTC. Translation gives CASSQDGTSYEQYF.

The V gene is TRBV20-1, the J gene TRBJ1-2; 9 nucleotides line up with TRBD1. This CDR3 has 14 residues. The V segment lost 5 bases and the J segment 2 bases; nucleotides outside the gene matches: 6. Germline V gene lookup returns CDR1 DFQATT and CDR2 SNEGSKA (reference sequence). This chain's CDR3 is CSAPTGQGNYGYTF. The DNA for the CDR3 is TGCAGTGCTCCGACTGGACAGGGGAACTATGGCTACACCTTC.

V and J are TRBV18 and TRBJ2-3, with 8 bases lining up with TRBD1. There are 17 residues in the CDR3. V gave up 2 bases and J gave up 1 base; unmatched junction bases: 8. Germline CDR1 is KGHSH and CDR2 is LQKENI. The CDR3 sequence: CASSPNVQGAGTDTQYF. The CDR3 region has the DNA TGTGCCAGCTCACCAAATGTGCAGGGGGCGGGCACAGATACGCAGTATTTT.

This clonotype was picked up a small number of times. DNA of the CDR3: TGTGCTAGTTACGCCGGCCCCGGTACGCAGTATTTT. This encodes CASYAGPGTQYF. The gene calls are TRBV12-5 and TRBJ2-3; D is uncertain. The V end lost 8 bases, the J end lost 8 bases, and 14 bases lay between the germline ends. This CDR3 has 12 amino acids. The germline V gene encodes CDR1 LGHNT and CDR2 FRNRAP.